The rows below give T cell receptor beta chains drawn from one sample of a study of OX40 agonist ivuxolimab in advanced cancers. The table came from immunoSEQ multiplex PCR; TCRdb's copy has only in-frame clones and leaves some out. Among 55,000 to 70,000 clones, roughly 84% were seen once, and the ten largest hold approximately 6.1%. This sample comprised CD4+ or CD8+ T cells sorted from blood, obtained in a trial of the OX40 agonist ivuxolimab. These receptors were taken from an adult with an advanced solid tumor such as melanoma, head and neck, liver or kidney cancer. CDR3s leave out the opening cysteine and the closing phenylalanine or tryptophan. The D gene is left open where the match is weak.

D gene	V gene	J gene	CDR3 protein
-	TRBV7-9	TRBJ1-1	ASSLPGGDAEAF
-	TRBV7-9	TRBJ1-5	ASSPSYGDQPQH
TRBD1	TRBV14	TRBJ2-1	ASSHYGQGGEQF
-	TRBV7-2	TRBJ2-2	ASSLGLSANTGELF
-	TRBV14	TRBJ1-1	ASSQDLNTEAF
-	TRBV27	TRBJ1-5	ASSLVGDQPQH
-	TRBV11-1	TRBJ2-7	ASSIGGHEQY
-	TRBV11-2	TRBJ2-1	ASSFSSGTDNEQF
-	TRBV2	TRBJ1-4	ASSEWQGYEKLF
TRBD1	TRBV27	TRBJ1-1	ASSSNRGRSTEAF
-	TRBV10-3	TRBJ2-3	AISGRGSSTDTQY
-	TRBV30	TRBJ2-2	AWRPRGRTGELF
-	TRBV5-4	TRBJ1-1	ASSLQGVAEAF
TRBD1	TRBV2	TRBJ1-1	ATKEEGAYTEAF
TRBD2	TRBV15	TRBJ2-3	ATSRFGTSGVTDTQY
TRBD1	TRBV19	-	ASRDRGHTYEQY
-	TRBV7-9	-	ASSLGLPESYEQY
-	TRBV5-8	TRBJ1-5	ASSSPIWDQPQH
-	TRBV7-9	TRBJ1-6	ASSLQGFSPLH
TRBD1	TRBV9	TRBJ1-2	ASSVVGQGDGYT
-	TRBV5-5	TRBJ1-3	ASSSTISGNTIY
-	TRBV7-8	TRBJ1-2	ASSLVFPDYYGYT
-	TRBV6-1	TRBJ1-4	ASTMGHGPGEKLF
-	TRBV7-2	TRBJ1-2	ASSPETGHYGYT
-	TRBV5-1	TRBJ2-1	ASSGGPGRF
TRBD1	TRBV4-2	TRBJ2-7	ASSQVGQGAPYEQY
-	TRBV30	TRBJ1-1	AWGFMNTEAF
-	TRBV27	TRBJ1-1	ASSLRSRGAEAF
-	TRBV13	TRBJ2-3	ASSLLLRGRRQY
TRBD2	TRBV5-4	TRBJ2-3	ASSSGTSGGTSTDTQY
-	TRBV5-6	TRBJ1-1	ASSLGPQANTEAF
TRBD2	TRBV19	TRBJ2-3	ASSSGLAGVDTQY
-	TRBV7-9	TRBJ1-5	ASSLEGPQPQH
TRBD1	TRBV5-1	TRBJ2-3	ASSSGTGYPDTQY
-	TRBV5-1	TRBJ2-7	ASSRGTDAYEQY
-	TRBV28	TRBJ2-7	ASSLRRSSYEQY
TRBD1	TRBV4-2	TRBJ1-2	ASSFRGQGNYGYT
-	TRBV19	TRBJ2-2	ASRPRGNTGELF
TRBD1	TRBV7-6	TRBJ2-7	ASSSRTGAYEQY
-	TRBV19	TRBJ1-5	ASRGSLEHQPQH
-	TRBV4-2	TRBJ1-2	ASSPVQTSNYGYT
-	TRBV28	TRBJ1-1	ASSPLRAEAF
-	TRBV7-6	TRBJ2-7	ASSVDWFGEQY
-	TRBV27	TRBJ2-2	ASSLGHTGELF
TRBD1	TRBV5-5	TRBJ2-1	ASRSVGQGSYNEQF
TRBD1	TRBV16	TRBJ2-7	ASSQSTGTYEQY
-	TRBV6-1	TRBJ1-4	ASSDYGARTNEKLF
TRBD1	TRBV29-1	TRBJ2-7	SVEGDRGSPYEQY
TRBD2	TRBV30	TRBJ2-2	AWSVRGRAGASTGELF
-	TRBV9	TRBJ1-3	ASSANLGSGSSSGNTIY
-	TRBV28	TRBJ1-1	ASTEGLRPEAF
TRBD1	TRBV20-1	TRBJ2-7	SATQGGEQY
TRBD1	TRBV6-5	TRBJ1-4	ASSYSWDSEKLF
TRBD1	TRBV14	TRBJ2-7	ASSQGQGILNEQY